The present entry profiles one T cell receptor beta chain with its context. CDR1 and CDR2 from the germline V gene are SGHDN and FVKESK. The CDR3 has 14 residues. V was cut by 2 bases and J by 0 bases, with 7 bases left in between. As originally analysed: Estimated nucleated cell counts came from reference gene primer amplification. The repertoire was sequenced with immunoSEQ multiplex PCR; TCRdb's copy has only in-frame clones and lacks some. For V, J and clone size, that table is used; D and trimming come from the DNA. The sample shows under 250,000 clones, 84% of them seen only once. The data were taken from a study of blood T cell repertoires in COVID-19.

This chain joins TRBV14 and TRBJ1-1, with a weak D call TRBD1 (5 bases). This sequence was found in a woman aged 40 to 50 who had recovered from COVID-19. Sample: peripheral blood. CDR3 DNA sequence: TGTGCCAGCAGCCAAAACAGGATGAACACTGAAGCTTTCTTT. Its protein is CASSQNRMNTEAFF.